A selection of T cell receptor beta chains follows, all from one sample in a study of spatial heterogeneity in lung cancer. In TCRdb, the 5' RACE reads were re-called with MiXCR into one record per CDR3 protein. The sample lists 20,000 to 30,000 distinct CDR3 sequences, approximately 5.6% occurring once. Material: PBMCs, obtained at follow-up. The receptors were sampled from a male donor with early-stage non-small cell lung cancer. The CDR3 runs from the conserved cysteine through the conserved F or W. The D gene is left open where the match is weak. Some rows have no size entry. The others give once, few or many, or a class for an expanded clone.

clone_size	v_call	d_call	j_call	cdr3_nt	cdr3_aa
medium-sized	TRBV4-1	-	TRBJ2-1	TGCGCCAGCAGCCAAGTCGCCGCTAATGAGCAGTTCTTC	CASSQVAANEQFF
many	TRBV24-1	TRBD2	TRBJ2-3	TGTGCCACCAGTGCCGGGACTAGGAGCACAGATACGCAGTATTTT	CATSAGTRSTDTQYF
few	TRBV5-4	-	TRBJ2-3	TGTGCCAGCAGCTTGGTGGGACGTAGTGCCACAGATACGCAGTATTTT	CASSLVGRSATDTQYF
many	TRBV7-9	-	TRBJ1-6	TGTGCCAGCAGCTTAGAGGACGTTAATTCACCCCTCCACTTT	CASSLEDVNSPLHF
many	TRBV12-3/TRBV12-4	-	TRBJ1-2	TGTGCCAGCTCATCCACCAGGCATGGCTACACCTTC	CASSSTRHGYTF
few	TRBV10-2	TRBD1	TRBJ2-3	TGCGCCAGCAGTGGACAGGGGATCGCGGGAAGGGATACGCAGTATTTT	CASSGQGIAGRDTQYF
few	TRBV11-3	TRBD1	TRBJ2-1	TGTGCCAGCAGATCCCACAGGGGACCCGAGCAGTTCTTC	CASRSHRGPEQFF
many	TRBV11-2	-	TRBJ1-3	TGTGCCAGCAGCTTAGCCATTGGAAACACCATATATTTT	CASSLAIGNTIYF
many	TRBV5-6	-	TRBJ1-4	TGTGCCAGCAGCTTGTGGGCCACGGCGGGTGAAAAACTGTTTTTT	CASSLWATAGEKLFF
many	TRBV5-1	-	TRBJ2-1	TGCGCCAGCTTCGCCAACTCCTACAATGAGCAGTTCTTC	CASFANSYNEQFF
many	TRBV25-1	TRBD2	TRBJ2-5	TGTGCCAGCAGTGAAAGGCTGCCTAGCGGGAAGGGAGAGACCCAGTACTTC	CASSERLPSGKGETQYF
many	TRBV20-1	-	TRBJ1-5	TGCAGTGCTGGAAACCGGGACGACTGGAGGCCCCAGCATTTT	CSAGNRDDWRPQHF
-	TRBV6-4	-	TRBJ2-3	TGTGCCAGCAGTGTGGGGGGAGGCAAAGATACGCAGTATTTT	CASSVGGGKDTQYF
many	TRBV6-2/TRBV6-3	TRBD2	TRBJ2-1	TGTGCCAGCAGCGATCGACTAGCGGGACACAATGAGCAGTTCTTC	CASSDRLAGHNEQFF
many	TRBV7-9	-	TRBJ2-3	TGTGCCAGCAGCCCGCCCGAGATTCACACAGATACGCAGTATTTT	CASSPPEIHTDTQYF
many	TRBV7-3	TRBD1	TRBJ1-1	TGTGCCAGCAGCTTAATAGGGCAGGGGGTTACTGAAGCTTTCTTT	CASSLIGQGVTEAFF
few	TRBV6-4	TRBD1	TRBJ1-1	TGTGCCAGCAAGACCTCAGGGGGAGAAGGCAAAGCTTTCTTT	CASKTSGGEGKAFF
many	TRBV29-1	-	TRBJ1-4	TGCAGCGTTGTTTTGACAGCAAATGAAAAACTGTTTTTT	CSVVLTANEKLFF
few	TRBV20-1	TRBD1	TRBJ2-2	TGCAGTGCTAGAGATCCGGGACAGGGGGTCCGTGGCACCGGGGAGCTGTTTTTT	CSARDPGQGVRGTGELFF
-	TRBV6-5	-	TRBJ1-2	TGTGCCAGCAGTTACTCGAAGGTTTCCCATGGCTACACCTTC	CASSYSKVSHGYTF
many	TRBV11-3	TRBD1	TRBJ2-1	TGTGCCAGCAGCTTAGGTGGACAGGTCAAGAATGAGCAGTTCTTC	CASSLGGQVKNEQFF
many	TRBV28	-	TRBJ2-1	-	CASSLFLFRTGSYNEQFF
many	TRBV5-1	TRBD1	TRBJ1-2	TGCGCCAGCAGCTCTGGACAGGGATCCAACTATGGCTACACCTTC	CASSSGQGSNYGYTF
many	TRBV5-5	TRBD1	TRBJ1-1	TGTGCCGGTCAGAGACAGGGGGACACTGAAGCTTTCTTT	CAGQRQGDTEAFF
many	TRBV7-2	TRBD1	TRBJ1-2	TGTGCCAGCAGCCTCACCAGACAGGGGGCTAACTACTATGGCTACACCTTC	CASSLTRQGANYYGYTF
few	TRBV6-5	-	TRBJ2-3	TGTGCCAGCAGTTCCGGGACAGATACGCAGTATTTT	CASSSGTDTQYF
many	TRBV11-2	-	TRBJ2-7	TGTGCCAGTGGACAGTACGAGCAGTACTTC	CASGQYEQYF
-	TRBV6-4	-	TRBJ1-5	TGTGCCAGCAGGCAGGACAGCAATCAGCCCCAGCATTTT	CASRQDSNQPQHF
few	TRBV6-2/TRBV6-3	-	TRBJ2-7	TGTGCCAGCAGACCGGGGCAGAGGCGAAACGAGCAGTACTTC	CASRPGQRRNEQYF
few	TRBV11-2	-	TRBJ2-3	TGTGCCAGCACCCCGGGGCAGCGGAACACAGATACGCAGTATTTT	CASTPGQRNTDTQYF
few	TRBV11-2	-	TRBJ1-2	TGTGCCAGCAGCCCGACAGACTATGGCTACACCTTC	CASSPTDYGYTF
few	TRBV7-2	TRBD1	TRBJ1-3	TGTGCCAGCAGCTCCCGGACAGGGTCTGGAAACACCATATATTTT	CASSSRTGSGNTIYF
-	TRBV12-3/TRBV12-4	-	TRBJ2-7	TGTGCCAGCCGGGAACTTTCGTTGGGGGAGCAGTACTTC	CASRELSLGEQYF
many	TRBV24-1	-	TRBJ2-3	TGTGCCACCAGTGACAGGGGCATGGGAGCGGATACGCAGTATTTT	CATSDRGMGADTQYF
many	TRBV7-8	-	TRBJ2-2	TGTGCCAGCAGCCAAAGGGCCACCGGGGAGCTGTTTTTT	CASSQRATGELFF
many	TRBV30	-	TRBJ1-1	TGTGCCTGGACCGGGAGCTTGAACACTGAAGCTTTCTTT	CAWTGSLNTEAFF
few	TRBV2	-	TRBJ2-3	TGTGCCAGCAGTGGTCCCTACCTAACAAGCACAGATACGCAGTATTTT	CASSGPYLTSTDTQYF
many	TRBV4-3	-	TRBJ1-4	TGCGCCAGCAGCCAAGATTTAGGTGGGGGTGATGAAAAACTGTTTTTT	CASSQDLGGGDEKLFF
many	TRBV10-3	-	TRBJ2-7	TGTGCCATCAGTGAGGGGCAGATAAGCTCCTACGAGCAGTACTTC	CAISEGQISSYEQYF
few	TRBV27	-	TRBJ2-7	TGTGCCAGCAGTCCCAGTGGGGGCTTCGAGCAGTACTTC	CASSPSGGFEQYF
many	TRBV3-1	-	TRBJ2-1	TGTGCCAGCAGCCAAGTGTCAGGGACCGGGGGTGAGCAGTTCTTC	CASSQVSGTGGEQFF
few	TRBV7-2	TRBD1	TRBJ1-2	TGTGCCAGCAGCTACGCTCAGGGGGCGCAGAGTGGCTACACCTTC	CASSYAQGAQSGYTF
many	TRBV6-2/TRBV6-3	-	TRBJ2-1	TGTGCCAGCAGAACGACCGGGAATGAGCAGTTCTTC	CASRTTGNEQFF
few	TRBV20-1	-	TRBJ2-5	TGCAGTGCTAGAAACAGGGACTATGGCTTGGGGACCCAGTACTTC	CSARNRDYGLGTQYF
many	TRBV5-1	-	TRBJ1-2	TGCGCCAGCAGCTTGTCTAACTATGGCTACACCTTC	CASSLSNYGYTF
many	TRBV29-1	-	TRBJ2-3	TGCAGCGTTGGAAGGCGACCCGAGAGGGGAGATACGCAGTATTTT	CSVGRRPERGDTQYF
-	TRBV7-9	-	TRBJ2-5	TGTGCCAGCAGCTTAGAATACTTGTTGGAGACCCAGTACTTC	CASSLEYLLETQYF
many	TRBV2	-	TRBJ1-5	TGTGCCAGCAGCCCTCAGGGGCAGCCCCAGCATTTT	CASSPQGQPQHF
many	TRBV30	-	TRBJ1-1	TGTGCCTGGAGTGTACTGGACGGCAACACTGAAGCTTTCTTT	CAWSVLDGNTEAFF
many	TRBV16	TRBD1	TRBJ2-4	TGTGCCAGCAGCGTTGGGACAGGGGAGACTTCTATTCAGTACTTC	CASSVGTGETSIQYF
many	TRBV2	-	TRBJ2-1	TGTGCCAGCAGTGCTAGCGTTTCCTACAATGAGCAGTTCTTC	CASSASVSYNEQFF
few	TRBV18	-	TRBJ1-1	TGTGCCAGCTCACCCTTTAAGGGGCTGAACACTGAAGCTTTCTTT	CASSPFKGLNTEAFF
many	TRBV10-1	TRBD1	TRBJ1-5	TGCGCCAGCGATAGACAGGGGATCTTTAGCAATCAGCCCCAGCATTTT	CASDRQGIFSNQPQHF
many	TRBV7-9	-	TRBJ1-1	TGTGCCAGCAGCGAGACAGAGGGCACTGAAGCTTTCTTT	CASSETEGTEAFF